Listed here are 28 T cell receptor beta chains from one sample, sequenced in a study of identical twins. TCRdb itself ran the 5' RACE reads through MiXCR, one entry per CDR3 protein. The sample shows roughly 750,000 distinct CDR3 sequences, around 21% of them seen only once. These data were likewise used in another study, on T cells expressing NK-cell markers.

Source material: PBMCs. These receptors all come from a woman between 18 and 29 years old in good health.

In this sample, this clonotype turned up many times. V gene TRBV6-5 combines with J gene TRBJ2-1; D is undetermined. Germline CDR1 is MNHEY and CDR2 is SVGAGI. The ends were cut back, 0 bases at V and 1 base at J, with 7 bases in the middle. The CDR3 totals 15 residues. The CDR3 DNA reads as TGTGCCAGCAGTTACTCGGACGGTTCCTACAATGAGCAGTTCTTC. It translates to CASSYSDGSYNEQFF.

This clonotype came up many times. The gene calls are TRBV12-3 or TRBV12-4 and TRBJ2-1, with 14 bases aligning to TRBD2. The CDR3 has 16 amino acids. V lost 2 bases and J lost 6; bases outside the gene matches: 3. The DNA for the CDR3 is TGTGCCAGCAGTTTAAGGACTAGCGGGAGGATCAATGAGCAGTTCTTC. It translates to CASSLRTSGRINEQFF.

The chain joins TRBV5-1 to TRBJ2-2; D is possibly TRBD2 (5 bases). The CDR3 totals 14 residues. The V and J ends lost 5 bases and 4 bases respectively, with 12 bases between them. Germline V gene lookup returns CDR1 SGHRS and CDR2 YFSETQ. CDR3 amino acids: CASSMEDGTGELFF. The CDR3 DNA follows: TGCGCCAGCAGTATGGAGGACGGCACCGGGGAGCTGTTTTTT. The full variable domain, with the rest looked up from reference TRBV5-1 and TRBJ2-2, is KAGVTQTPRYLIKTRGQQVTLSCSPISGHRSVSWYQQTPGQGLQFLFEYFSETQRNKGNFPGRFSGRQFSNSRSEMNVSTLELGDSALYLCASSMEDGTGELFFGEGSRLTVL.

This clonotype was observed a few times. The chain links TRBV5-1 to TRBJ1-2, with D unresolved. The V and J ends lost 2 bases and 6 bases respectively, with 11 bases between them. The CDR3 runs to 13 residues. The germline V gene encodes CDR1 SGHRS and CDR2 YFSETQ. The CDR3 loop reads CASSFRTADGYTF. Here the CDR3 DNA reads TGCGCCAGCAGCTTTCGGACGGCTGATGGCTACACCTTC.

The sample holds a few counts of this clonotype. The J gene is TRBJ1-2, the V gene TRBV11-2; D may be TRBD1 (6 bases). The ends were cut back, 2 bases at V and 8 bases at J, with 15 bases in the middle. CDR3 length: 14 residues. In germline, CDR1 is SGHAT, CDR2 FQNNGV. The CDR3 DNA sequence: TGTGCCAGCAGCTTACTAACAGGGTCTCCAGGCTACACCTTC. Protein sequence: CASSLLTGSPGYTF.

V usage is TRBV20-1 and J usage is TRBJ2-1; 7 positions agree with TRBD1. The germline gives CDR1 DFQATT, CDR2 SNEGSKA (reference sequence). The CDR3 covers 12 residues. The V and J ends lost 6 bases and 10 bases, in that order; junction bases with no gene match: 9. The chain's CDR3 is CSAGRQGQEQFF. The CDR3 DNA follows: TGCAGTGCAGGGCGACAGGGCCAGGAGCAGTTCTTC.

Remarks on this clonotype: One junction end disagrees with the germline gene, perhaps due to a read error. The chain couples TRBV3-1 to TRBJ2-2; 8 bases are a match to TRBD1. The CDR3 has 18 amino acids. CDR1 is LGHDT, CDR2 YNNKEL, per germline (reference sequence). The CDR3 here is CACSLDRGVLGETGELFF. The CDR3 region has the DNA TGTGCCTGCAGTTTAGACAGGGGCGTATTGGGGGAGACCGGGGAGCTGTTTTTT.

This clonotype came up many times. The chain carries TRBV27 and TRBJ1-5; 9 nucleotides align to TRBD1. The V and J ends lost 4 bases and 7 bases, in that order; junction bases with no gene match: 14. The germline V gene encodes CDR1 MNHEY and CDR2 SMNVEV (reference sequence). This CDR3 has 17 amino acids. The CDR3: CASSSTGGSRIRQPQHF. For the CDR3, the DNA is TGTGCCAGCAGTTCCACAGGGGGCTCTCGGATCAGACAGCCCCAGCATTTT.

As regards this clonotype: One end of the junction fails to match germline, which may point to a read error. The chain recombines TRBV29-1 with TRBJ2-2; a possible D gene is TRBD1 (6 bases). CDR1 is SQVTM, CDR2 ANQGSEA, per germline. CDR3 size: 14 residues. CDR3 sequence (DNA): TGCAGCGCTGAACAGGGTGGTAACACCGGGGAGCTGTTTTTT. Residues: CSAEQGGNTGELFF.

This clonotype was observed at least ten times. This sequence joins TRBV15 and TRBJ2-3; 9 bases map to TRBD2. The CDR3 is 14 residues long. The V gene end was trimmed by 6 bases and the J gene end by 3 bases; junction bases not matched to a gene: 4. Germline CDR1 reads LNHNV; CDR2 reads YYDKDF (reference sequence). The DNA of the CDR3 is TGTGCCACCAGTTCGGGACTAGCTACAGATACGCAGTATTTT. Its protein is CATSSGLATDTQYF.

At least ten counts were recorded for this clonotype. J is TRBJ1-5 and V is TRBV7-9, with no clear D. Germline V gene data show CDR1 as SEHNR and CDR2 as FQNEAQ (reference sequence). The V and J ends lost 5 bases and 0 bases respectively, with 8 bases between them. The CDR3 spans 14 residues. As DNA, the CDR3 is TGTGCCAGCAGCACACCTTATAGCAATCAGCCCCAGCATTTT. Translating it yields CASSTPYSNQPQHF.

This clonotype was seen only a few times. The chain recombines TRBV12-3 or TRBV12-4 with TRBJ2-7, with 12 positions matching TRBD1. V lost 4 bases, J lost 6 bases, and 1 base stayed unmatched. The CDR3 has 13 amino acids. CDR3 coding DNA: TGTGCCAGCAGTTGGGACAGGGGGCGCGAGCAGTACTTC. Protein product: CASSWDRGREQYF.

There are a few counts of this clonotype. This sequence joins TRBV7-2 and TRBJ2-1; no firm D call. Germline V gene sequence: CDR1 SGHTA, CDR2 FQGNSA. Trimming removed 5 bases at V and 10 bases at J, with 15 bases between. The CDR3 sequence is 13 residues long. Written as DNA, the CDR3 is TGTGCCAGCAGCCAGCGCGGCGTGGGGGAGCAGTTCTTC. Its translation is CASSQRGVGEQFF.

This clonotype occurred a few times. CDR3 coding DNA: TGCAGTGCCCGGGGGGACAGGGGGGCAGATACGCAGTATTTT. The encoded protein is CSARGDRGADTQYF. The chain has TRBV20-1 and TRBJ2-3; the match to TRBD1 covers 11 bases. This CDR3 spans 14 amino acids. In germline, CDR1 is DFQATT, CDR2 SNEGSKA (reference sequence). V was pared by 6 bases and J by 4 bases, with 6 bases of the junction left unmatched.

This chain uses TRBV7-9 with TRBJ2-5; 7 nucleotides agree with TRBD1. The CDR3 loop spans 14 amino acids. CDR1 and CDR2 from the germline V gene are SEHNR and FQNEAQ (reference sequence). Trimming at V came to 5 bases and at J to 2 bases, leaving 5 bases not matched to a gene. The CDR3: CASSEGTVQETQYF. The CDR3 DNA reads TGTGCCAGCAGCGAGGGGACAGTACAAGAGACCCAGTACTTC.

This clonotype showed up just a few times. The chain employs TRBV7-9 and TRBJ1-2; 11 bases align to TRBD1. V was pared by 4 bases and J by 8 bases, with 3 bases of the junction left unmatched. This CDR3 has 13 residues. CDR1 SEHNR and CDR2 FQNEAQ come from the germline V gene (reference sequence). In DNA form, the CDR3 reads TGTGCCAGCAGCTGGGGACAGGGGGGCGGCTACACCTTC. This translates into CASSWGQGGGYTF.

The rearrangement joins TRBV20-1 to TRBJ2-1, with 9 bases lining up with TRBD2. The CDR3 is 14 amino acids. Per the germline V gene, CDR1 is DFQATT and CDR2 is SNEGSKA (reference sequence). The junction had 11 bases not matched to a gene; V was cut back by 6 bases and J by 8 bases. The CDR3 is CSATAGGGADEQFF. The DNA of the CDR3 is TGCAGTGCCACCGCCGGCGGGGGGGCCGATGAGCAGTTCTTC.

J is TRBJ2-7 and V is TRBV6-6; TRBD1 might be the D (5 bases). V was clipped by 7 bases and J by 2 bases, with 12 bases between them. This CDR3 has 13 amino acids. Germline values: CDR1 MNHNY, CDR2 SVGAGI (reference sequence). CDR3 in DNA: TGTGCCAGCACTTCCCAGGGAACCTACGAGCAGTACTTC. It is translated as CASTSQGTYEQYF.

This clonotype was observed a few times. A much more abundant neighbour one base away suggests this may be a read error. The gene calls are TRBV12-3 or TRBV12-4 and TRBJ1-2; TRBD1 aligns across 9 bases. There are 12 residues in the CDR3. Trimming at V came to 6 bases and at J to 4 bases, leaving 0 bases not matched to a gene. This CDR3 reads CASRQGAYGYTF. The CDR3 nucleotides are TGTGCCAGCAGACAGGGGGCCTATGGCTACACCTTC.

This clonotype was seen at least ten times. This chain connects TRBV29-1 to TRBJ2-1; 7 bases line up with TRBD2. The CDR3 runs 14 residues. V shed 6 bases, J shed 0 bases, and the junction held 5 bases outside the gene matches. CDR1 is SQVTM and CDR2 is ANQGSEA in the germline V gene. CDR3 protein: CSVLGGSSYNEQFF. Written as DNA, the CDR3 is TGCAGCGTATTGGGCGGGAGCTCCTACAATGAGCAGTTCTTC.

This clonotype was recorded at least ten times. This chain joins TRBV7-2 and TRBJ2-3; D could derive from TRBD1 or TRBD2 (6 bases each). CDR3 length: 13 residues. CDR1 and CDR2 from the germline V gene are SGHTA and FQGNSA. Between the trimmed V and J ends, which lost 10 bases and 3 bases, there was a span of 14 bases. CDR3 sequence reads: CATKKGGTDTQYF. In DNA form, the CDR3 reads TGTGCCACCAAGAAGGGGGGAACAGATACGCAGTATTTT.

This clonotype was picked up many times. This chain links TRBV10-3 with TRBJ1-5; D is unresolved. Trimming stripped 3 bases from V and 3 bases from J, with 12 bases between. The germline gives CDR1 ENHRY, CDR2 SYGVKD. The CDR3 length is 15 residues. CDR3 loop: CAISEIRGVNQPQHF. The CDR3 DNA reads TGTGCCATCAGTGAAATTCGTGGGGTCAATCAGCCCCAGCATTTT.

The chain joins TRBV7-9 to TRBJ2-1; D gene ambiguous. The CDR3 totals 14 residues. With 2 bases removed from V and 9 bases from J, the gap between germline ends came to 14 bases. CDR1 SEHNR and CDR2 FQNEAQ come from the germline V gene (reference sequence). CDR3 loop: CASSLLVLLVEQFF. The CDR3 nucleotides are TGTGCCAGCAGCTTACTCGTTTTATTGGTTGAGCAGTTCTTC.

This clonotype was observed a handful of times. This rearrangement joins TRBV15 to TRBJ2-1; 8 bases fit TRBD1. J was trimmed by 1 base and V by 5 bases; bases with no gene match: 10. The germline V gene has CDR1 LNHNV and CDR2 YYDKDF (reference sequence). The CDR3 totals 17 residues. The CDR3 spells CATSGLAGGWSYNEQFF. CDR3 sequence (DNA): TGTGCCACCAGCGGGTTAGCAGGGGGCTGGTCCTACAATGAGCAGTTCTTC.

This clonotype was seen at least ten times. The CDR3 region has the DNA TGCGCCAGCAGCTTTACCACGACAGCCTCTGGGGCCAACGTCCTGACTTTC. Residues: CASSFTTTASGANVLTF. The chain is built from TRBV5-1 and TRBJ2-6; possible D gene TRBD1, 5 bases. V was trimmed by 2 bases and J by 0 bases, leaving 12 bases between them. From germline, CDR1 is SGHRS and CDR2 YFSETQ. The CDR3 has 17 amino acids. The full variable domain, in which reference TRBV5-1 and TRBJ2-6 provide the parts outside the CDR3, is KAGVTQTPRYLIKTRGQQVTLSCSPISGHRSVSWYQQTPGQGLQFLFEYFSETQRNKGNFPGRFSGRQFSNSRSEMNVSTLELGDSALYLCASSFTTTASGANVLTFGAGSRLTVL.

This chain uses TRBV12-3 or TRBV12-4 with TRBJ2-4, with D unclear. The V end lost 5 bases, the J end lost 0 bases, and 11 bases lay between the germline ends. The CDR3 extends over 15 amino acids. The CDR3 region has the DNA TGTGCCAGCAGTCACAGTCTCAAAGCCAAAAACATTCAGTACTTC. It is translated as CASSHSLKAKNIQYF.

This chain connects TRBV10-2 to TRBJ1-2, with 7 positions matching TRBD1. V dropped 6 bases and J dropped 8; count of bases not matched to a gene: 12. The CDR3 loop spans 14 amino acids. Germline V gene sequence: CDR1 WSHSY, CDR2 SAAADI. The CDR3 sequence is CASRPSRQGLGYTF. The CDR3 DNA sequence: TGCGCCAGCAGACCCTCGAGACAGGGACTAGGCTACACCTTC.

The J gene is TRBJ2-1, the V gene TRBV12-3 or TRBV12-4, with D perhaps matching TRBD1 or TRBD2 (7 bases each). This CDR3 spans 15 amino acids. The V gene lost 6 bases and the J gene lost 3 bases, with 15 bases spanning the gap. The CDR3 DNA reads as TGTGCCAGCAGGCACAGGGGAGGGTACTACAATGAGCAGTTCTTC. It specifies CASRHRGGYYNEQFF.